This entry lists 2 T cell receptor beta chains sequenced from one sample in a study of T cells after yellow fever vaccination. TCRdb fed the 5' RACE reads into MiXCR, producing one record per CDR3 protein. The sample yields roughly 32,000 distinct CDR3 sequences, approximately 4.4% seen once. The source was CD8+ T cells sorted from PBMCs, collected 5 days after the yellow fever booster vaccination. The receptors were sampled from a man aged 25 to 40 who received the YFV17D yellow fever vaccine.

This clonotype was picked up many times. The chain has TRBV11-1 and TRBJ2-5; the D is unclear. Trimming removed 0 bases from V and 5 bases from J, with 19 bases in between. The CDR3 is made up of 17 amino acids. In germline, CDR1 is SGHAT, CDR2 FQDESV (reference sequence). For the CDR3, the DNA is TGTGCCAGCAGCTTAGCGAGGTCGGCAGGCCTGGGGGAGACCCAGTACTTC. It yields the protein CASSLARSAGLGETQYF.

This clonotype was seen many times. The rearrangement links TRBV29-1 to TRBJ2-1; D might be TRBD1 or TRBD2, each matching 5 bases. CDR1 is SQVTM, CDR2 ANQGSEA, per germline. Trimming pared 4 bases from V and 1 base from J, leaving 8 bases between. The CDR3 is made up of 13 amino acids. In DNA form, the CDR3 reads TGCAGCGTTGTGGGGGATTCCTACAATGAGCAGTTCTTC. Amino acid sequence: CSVVGDSYNEQFF.